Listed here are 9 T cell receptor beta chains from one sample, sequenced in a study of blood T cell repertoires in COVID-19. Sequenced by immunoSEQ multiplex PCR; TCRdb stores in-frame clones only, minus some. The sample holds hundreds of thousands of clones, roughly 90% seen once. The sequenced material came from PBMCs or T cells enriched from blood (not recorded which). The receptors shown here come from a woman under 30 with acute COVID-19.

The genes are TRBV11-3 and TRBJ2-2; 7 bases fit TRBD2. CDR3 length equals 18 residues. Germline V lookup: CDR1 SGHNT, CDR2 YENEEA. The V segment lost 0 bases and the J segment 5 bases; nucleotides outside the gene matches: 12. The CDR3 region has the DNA TGTGCCAGCAGCTTAGATCAAGGCGGGAGTGTAAGGACCGGGGAGCTGTTTTTT. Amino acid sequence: CASSLDQGGSVRTGELFF.

This chain's CDR3 is CASSPLAGVRNEQFF. The CDR3 nucleotides are TGTGCCAGCAGTCCTCTAGCGGGAGTCCGCAATGAGCAGTTCTTC. The chain has TRBV2 and TRBJ2-1, with 10 bases identical to TRBD2. The germline V gene encodes CDR1 SNHLY and CDR2 FYNNEI. Trimming cost V 5 bases and J 6 bases; bases outside gene matches: 7. The CDR3 has 15 amino acids. The variable domain in full, completed from reference TRBV2 and TRBJ2-1, reads EPEVTQTPSHQVTQMGQEVILRCVPISNHLYFYWYRQILGQKVEFLVSFYNNEISEKSEIFDDQFSVERPDGSNFTLKIRSTKLEDSAMYFCASSPLAGVRNEQFFGPGTRLTVL.

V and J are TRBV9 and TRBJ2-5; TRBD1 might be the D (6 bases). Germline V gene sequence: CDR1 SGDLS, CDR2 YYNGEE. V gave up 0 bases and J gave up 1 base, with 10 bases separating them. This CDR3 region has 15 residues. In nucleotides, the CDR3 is TGTGCCAGCAGCGTAGGGCAGGGGATCCAAGAGACCCAGTACTTC. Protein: CASSVGQGIQETQYF.

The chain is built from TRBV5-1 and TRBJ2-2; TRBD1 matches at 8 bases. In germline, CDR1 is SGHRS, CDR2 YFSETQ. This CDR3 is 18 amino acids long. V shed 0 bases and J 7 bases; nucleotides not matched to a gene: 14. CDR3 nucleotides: TGCGCCAGCAGCTTGGCCAACAGGGGGATGCTACTGAGCGGGGAGCTGTTTTTT. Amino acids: CASSLANRGMLLSGELFF.

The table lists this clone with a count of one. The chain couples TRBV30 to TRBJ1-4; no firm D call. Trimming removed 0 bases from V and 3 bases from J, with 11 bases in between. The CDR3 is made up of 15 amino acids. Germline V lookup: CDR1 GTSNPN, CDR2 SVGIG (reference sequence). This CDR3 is CAWSVGDGANEKLFF. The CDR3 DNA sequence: TGTGCCTGGAGTGTGGGAGACGGCGCTAATGAAAAACTGTTTTTT.

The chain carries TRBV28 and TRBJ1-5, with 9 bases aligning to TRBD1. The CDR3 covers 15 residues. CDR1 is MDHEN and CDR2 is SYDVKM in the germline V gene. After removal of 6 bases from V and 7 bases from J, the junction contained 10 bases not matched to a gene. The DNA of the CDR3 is TGTGCCAGCAGCCCAACAGGGGGCAGACACCAGCCCCAGCATTTT. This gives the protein CASSPTGGRHQPQHF.

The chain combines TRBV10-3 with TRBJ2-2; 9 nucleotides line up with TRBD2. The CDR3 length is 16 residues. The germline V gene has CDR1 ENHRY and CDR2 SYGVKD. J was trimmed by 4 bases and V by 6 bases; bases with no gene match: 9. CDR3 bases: TGTGCCATCAGCCCTTTAGCGGGAGTGGGCACCGGGGAGCTGTTTTTT. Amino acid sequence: CAISPLAGVGTGELFF.

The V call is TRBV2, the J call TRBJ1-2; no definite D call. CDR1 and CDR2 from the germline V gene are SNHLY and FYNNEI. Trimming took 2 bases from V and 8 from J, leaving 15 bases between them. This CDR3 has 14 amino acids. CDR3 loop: CASSEYRQASGYTF. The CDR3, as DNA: TGTGCCAGCAGTGAATATCGGCAGGCCTCGGGCTACACCTTC.

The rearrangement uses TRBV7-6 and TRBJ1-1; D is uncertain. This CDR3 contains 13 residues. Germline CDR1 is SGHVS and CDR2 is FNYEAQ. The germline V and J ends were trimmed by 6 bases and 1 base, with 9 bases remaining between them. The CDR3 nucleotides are TGTGCCAGCAGTCTACAGACGAACACTGAAGCTTTCTTT. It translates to CASSLQTNTEAFF.